The entry that follows covers one TCR beta chain sequence. These data originate in a study of blood T cell repertoires in COVID-19. Only in-frame clones appear in the TCRdb table, and some are missing; sequencing was by immunoSEQ multiplex PCR. The table has 310,000 or so clones, about 83% seen once. Clinical history as reported by participants underpinned cohort assignment. Germline V CDR1 and CDR2: SGHTA, FQGNSA. The V segment lost 3 bases and the J segment 5 bases; nucleotides outside the gene matches: 7. CDR3 length: 14 amino acids. The gene calls are TRBV7-2 and TRBJ2-7; the match to TRBD1 covers 7 bases. Sequencing used PBMCs or T cells enriched from blood (not recorded which). The sequence was obtained from a woman aged 35 to 49 who had recovered from COVID-19. CDR3 bases: TGTGCCAGCAGCTTGACAGGGTTGGTCAACGAGCAGTACTTC. It is translated as CASSLTGLVNEQYF.